The rows below give T cell receptor beta chains drawn from one sample of a study of control samples from healthy donors and cancer patients. Here immunoSEQ multiplex PCR was the method, and the copy in TCRdb shows in-frame clones only, minus some. The sample includes about 140,000 clones, 91% of them seen just once. The sequencing sample was made of blood. The receptors derive from a man aged 18 to 35 in good health. The CDR3 runs from the conserved cysteine through the conserved F or W. D genes are given only for firm matches. Clone size appears in some rows only: once, few, many, or a class for an expanded clone.

D,V,size,J,CDR3,DNA
NA,TRBV11-1,few,TRBJ2-7,CASSYDPGLSYEQYF,TGTGCCAGCAGTTATGACCCGGGCCTCTCCTACGAGCAGTACTTC
NA,TRBV27,NA,TRBJ2-1,CASSLFGSPYNEQFF,TGTGCCAGCAGTTTATTCGGAAGCCCCTACAATGAGCAGTTCTTC
NA,TRBV14,NA,TRBJ1-1,CASMLGLSNTEAFF,TGTGCCAGCATGCTGGGACTTAGCAACACTGAAGCTTTCTTT
NA,TRBV7-7,NA,TRBJ2-3,CASSLGRGASTDTQYF,TGTGCCAGCAGCTTAGGACGAGGGGCTAGCACAGATACGCAGTATTTT
NA,TRBV7-9,NA,TRBJ2-1,CASSLTRAANGHNEQFF,TGTGCCAGCAGCTTGACCCGGGCGGCTAATGGCCACAATGAGCAGTTCTTC
NA,TRBV11-2,NA,TRBJ2-7,CASSLGRGGQPYEQYF,TGTGCCAGCAGCTTAGGAAGGGGTGGGCAACCCTACGAGCAGTACTTC
NA,TRBV5-1,NA,TRBJ1-3,CASSLTQGLSSGNTIYF,TGCGCCAGCAGCTTGACCCAGGGGCTAAGCTCTGGAAACACCATATATTTT
NA,TRBV7-3,NA,TRBJ1-6,CASSEGTPDNSPLHF,TGTGCCAGCAGCGAAGGGACACCAGATAATTCACCCCTCCACTTT
NA,TRBV9,NA,TRBJ2-5,CASSVATGDLYQETQYF,TGTGCCAGCAGCGTAGCGACAGGCGACCTGTACCAAGAGACCCAGTACTTC
NA,TRBV9,NA,TRBJ1-1,CASSVGGEDTEAFF,TGTGCCAGCAGCGTAGGAGGGGAGGACACTGAAGCTTTCTTT
NA,TRBV2,NA,TRBJ1-5,CATREGFNQPQHF,TGTGCTACCAGAGAGGGGTTCAATCAGCCCCAGCATTTT
NA,TRBV7-2,NA,TRBJ1-1,CASSVHRDTEAFF,TGTGCCAGCAGCGTCCACAGGGACACTGAAGCTTTCTTT
TRBD2,TRBV5-4,NA,TRBJ2-5,CASSLGWATSDQETQYF,TGTGCCAGCAGCTTAGGTTGGGCGACTAGCGACCAAGAGACCCAGTACTTC
TRBD1,TRBV19,NA,TRBJ1-5,CASSPGTGGDYQPQHF,TGTGCCAGTAGTCCCGGGACAGGGGGGGATTATCAGCCCCAGCATTTT
NA,TRBV7-2,NA,TRBJ1-6,CASSLGVYNSPLHF,TGTGCCAGCAGCTTAGGGGTGTATAATTCACCCCTCCACTTT
NA,TRBV18,NA,TRBJ2-5,CASSPQYQETQYF,TGTGCCAGCTCACCACAATACCAAGAGACCCAGTACTTC
NA,TRBV4-1,NA,TRBJ1-2,CASSPYGADANYGYTF,TGCGCCAGCAGCCCGTACGGGGCCGACGCTAACTATGGCTACACCTTC
TRBD2,TRBV5-1,NA,TRBJ2-3,CASSQGTSTGTDTQYF,TGCGCCAGCAGCCAGGGGACTAGCACTGGCACAGATACGCAGTATTTT
TRBD2,TRBV12-5,NA,TRBJ2-7,CASGLGLAGAYEQYF,TGTGCTAGTGGTTTGGGACTAGCGGGGGCCTACGAGCAGTACTTC
TRBD2,TRBV5-6,NA,TRBJ2-1,CASSRKGLAGSEQFF,TGTGCCAGCAGTCGCAAGGGACTAGCGGGGAGTGAGCAGTTCTTC
NA,TRBV29-1,NA,TRBJ2-7,CSVSESSYEQYF,TGCAGCGTTTCAGAGAGCTCCTACGAGCAGTACTTC
TRBD1,TRBV30,NA,TRBJ2-3,CAQGDCTDTQYF,TGTGCACAGGGGGATTGCACAGATACGCAGTATTTT
TRBD1,TRBV4-1,NA,TRBJ2-7,CASSQEGTGLGEQYF,TGCGCCAGCAGCCAAGAGGGGACAGGGTTGGGGGAGCAGTACTTC
TRBD1,TRBV6-2/TRBV6-3,NA,TRBJ2-7,CASSPPPGQGGYEQYF,TGTGCCAGCAGTCCACCTCCGGGACAGGGAGGGTACGAGCAGTACTTC
TRBD2,TRBV2,few,TRBJ2-3,CASRGLAGGTDTQYF,TGTGCCAGCAGGGGACTAGCGGGGGGCACAGATACGCAGTATTTT
NA,TRBV5-1,NA,TRBJ2-2,CASSLKAGELFF,TGCGCCAGCAGTCTCAAGGCCGGGGAGCTGTTTTTT
NA,TRBV5-1,NA,TRBJ2-7,CASSDNYEQYF,TGCGCCAGCAGCGATAACTACGAGCAGTACTTC
TRBD1,TRBV11-1,NA,TRBJ1-1,CASSWTGGGMNTEAFF,TGTGCCAGCAGCTGGACAGGGGGCGGGATGAACACTGAAGCTTTCTTT
NA,TRBV24-1,NA,TRBJ1-1,CGGPSGRNTEAFF,TGTGGCGGTCCCTCCGGCAGAAACACTGAAGCTTTCTTT
TRBD1,TRBV3-1/TRBV3-2,NA,TRBJ1-3,CASSFQGDGNTIYF,TGTGCCAGCAGCTTTCAGGGGGACGGAAACACCATATATTTT
NA,TRBV2,once,TRBJ1-1,CASSQFSPEAFF,TGTGCCAGCAGTCAGTTCAGCCCTGAAGCTTTCTTT